These 31 T cell receptor beta chains originate from one sample sequenced in a study of neurological immune-mediated disorders. A single record per CDR3 protein comes from TCRdb applying MiXCR to the 5' RACE reads. The sample has roughly 120,000 distinct CDR3 sequences, roughly 3.1% seen once. The sample was PBMCs. The receptors were sampled from a woman in her twenties or thirties with multiple sclerosis.

The chain carries TRBV12-2 and TRBJ1-1; the table names TRBD1, a call not compared with the DNA. TRBV12-2 is deemed a pseudogene. CDR3 length: 14 residues. CDR3 DNA sequence: TGTGCAAGTCGCTTAGTGGTGGGGGGCACTGAAGCTTTCTTT. Its protein product is CASRLVVGGTEAFF.

At least ten counts were recorded for this clonotype. The V call is TRBV20-1, the J call TRBJ2-4; 10 bases are a match to TRBD1. Germline V CDR1 and CDR2: DFQATT, SNEGSKA (reference sequence). With 6 bases clipped from V and 1 base from J, the junction kept 9 bases outside the gene matches. The CDR3 spans 16 residues. Here the CDR3 DNA reads TGCAGTGCGCTCAGCCCGGGACAGGGGGCCAAAAACATTCAGTACTTC. Protein sequence: CSALSPGQGAKNIQYF.

This clonotype was observed many times. The chain employs TRBV7-9 and TRBJ1-6; 7 bases fit TRBD1. Germline loops: CDR1 SEHNR, CDR2 FQNEAQ (reference sequence). V trimming: 5 bases; J trimming: 8 bases; junction bases outside the gene matches: 15. The CDR3 sequence is 17 residues long. The DNA for the CDR3 is TGTGCCAGCAGCCGAACAACGACGGGACAGACGTATTCACCCCTCCACTTT. Translation: CASSRTTTGQTYSPLHF. Combining the CDR3 with reference TRBV7-9 and TRBJ1-6 gives the whole variable domain DTGVSQNPRHKITKRGQNVTFRCDPISEHNRLYWYRQTLGQGPEFLTYFQNEAQLEKSRLLSDRFSAERPKGSFSTLEIQRTEQGDSAMYLCASSRTTTGQTYSPLHFGNGTRLTVT.

This clonotype was seen at least ten times. The chain recombines TRBV6-5 with TRBJ2-3, with 9 positions matching TRBD2. The V gene end was trimmed by 6 bases and the J gene end by 3 bases; junction bases not matched to a gene: 7. CDR1 and CDR2 (germline): MNHEY, SVGAGI. The CDR3 is 15 residues long. CDR3 in amino acids: CASSLAGMGTDTQYF. As DNA, the CDR3 is TGTGCCAGCAGCCTAGCGGGGATGGGGACAGATACGCAGTATTTT.

This clonotype was picked up many times. V gene TRBV6-2 or TRBV6-3 combines with J gene TRBJ2-2; D is possibly TRBD2 (5 bases). Germline CDR1 reads MNHEY; CDR2 reads SVGEGT. V lost 7 bases, J lost 2 bases, and 11 bases lay in between. The CDR3 covers 14 residues. The CDR3 protein is CASNPGINTGELFF. The CDR3, as DNA: TGTGCCAGCAATCCGGGAATCAACACCGGGGAGCTGTTTTTT.

This clonotype was seen many times. The chain combines TRBV20-1 with TRBJ1-1, with D unresolved. Germline CDR1 and CDR2: DFQATT and SNEGSKA (reference sequence). The CDR3 is 11 amino acids. Trimming shortened V by 4 bases and J by 2 bases, and 5 bases separated the two germline ends. For the CDR3, the DNA is TGCAGTGCTACGGAAAACACTGAAGCTTTCTTT. This codes for CSATENTEAFF.

This clonotype was detected many times. V gene TRBV25-1 combines with J gene TRBJ2-2; the match to TRBD1 covers 9 bases. From germline, CDR1 is MGHDK and CDR2 SYGVNS. V dropped 5 bases and J dropped 5; count of bases not matched to a gene: 15. The CDR3 covers 18 residues. The CDR3 DNA is TGTGCCAGCAGTCCCAACAGGGGGACGACAGGGGGTACCGGGGAGCTGTTTTTT. It yields the protein CASSPNRGTTGGTGELFF.

In its sample, this clonotype was seen many times. The chain is built from TRBV20-1 and TRBJ2-5; D unresolved. V shed 0 bases and J shed 0 bases, with 8 bases lying between them. Looked up from germline, CDR1 is DFQATT and CDR2 is SNEGSKA (reference sequence). The CDR3 is made up of 14 amino acids. As DNA, the CDR3 is TGCAGTGCTAGAGATTTCAGTAACCAAGAGACCCAGTACTTC. Translation: CSARDFSNQETQYF.

This clonotype was detected ten times or more. The genes are TRBV20-1 and TRBJ1-2, with unresolved D. Germline values: CDR1 DFQATT, CDR2 SNEGSKA (reference sequence). The ends were cut back, 3 bases at V and 6 bases at J, with 11 bases in the middle. The CDR3 totals 12 residues. The CDR3 reads CSASGTPNGYTF. The DNA for the CDR3 is TGCAGTGCTAGCGGAACGCCTAATGGCTACACCTTC.

Comment on this clonotype: Given a much more abundant clone one base away, this may be a read error. The rearrangement uses TRBV19 and TRBJ1-5; 9 bases fit TRBD1. The V and J ends lost 2 bases and 7 bases, in that order; junction bases with no gene match: 6. The CDR3 is made up of 15 amino acids. The V gene's germline CDR1 is LNHDA and CDR2 SQIVND (reference sequence). Written as DNA, the CDR3 is TGTGCCAGTAGTATAAGACAGGGGGTGACCCAGCCCCAGCATTTT. Translation: CASSIRQGVTQPQHF. Based on the CDR3 plus reference TRBV19 and TRBJ1-5, the full variable domain is DGGITQSPKYLFRKEGQNVTLSCEQNLNHDAMYWYRQDPGQGLRLIYYSQIVNDFQKGDIAEGYSVSREKKESFPLTVTSAQKNPTAFYLCASSIRQGVTQPQHFGDGTRLSIL.

As regards this clonotype: This may be a read error, as it is one base from a much larger clone. The chain carries TRBV29-1 and TRBJ1-2; D remains unclear. This CDR3 has 12 amino acids. Trimming cost V 6 bases and J 12 bases, with 20 bases left between them. CDR1 and CDR2 from the germline V gene are SQVTM and ANQGSEA. For the CDR3, the DNA is TGCAGCGTCGAGCCTGAGTCCTTAGCACACACCTTC. Translated, it gives CSVEPESLAHTF.

This clonotype has only a few counts. The chain has TRBV11-3 and TRBJ2-3; D gene ambiguous. The V and J ends lost 0 bases and 3 bases respectively, with 4 bases between them. The CDR3 extends over 13 amino acids. The germline V gene has CDR1 SGHNT and CDR2 YENEEA. Here the CDR3 DNA reads TGTGCCAGCAGCTTAGATCAAACAGATACGCAGTATTTT. It is translated as CASSLDQTDTQYF.

The sample holds many counts of this clonotype. J is TRBJ1-1 and V is TRBV5-1; D ambiguous. V was pared by 0 bases and J by 7 bases, with 4 bases between. Germline V CDR1 and CDR2: SGHRS, YFSETQ. This CDR3 has 11 amino acids. The CDR3 reads CASSLGYEAFF. DNA for the CDR3: TGCGCCAGCAGCTTGGGATATGAAGCTTTCTTT.

This clonotype occurred many times. This chain uses TRBV12-3 or TRBV12-4 with TRBJ2-5; a weak D match, TRBD1 (6 bases). V gave up 1 base and J gave up 3 bases, with 18 bases separating them. The CDR3 is 17 residues long. CDR3 in amino acids: CASSLGWDNVMEETQYF. CDR3 DNA sequence: TGTGCCAGCAGTTTAGGATGGGACAATGTTATGGAAGAGACCCAGTACTTC.

This clonotype was counted ten times or more. V gene TRBV7-9 combines with J gene TRBJ2-1; TRBD1 matches at 9 bases. The CDR3 runs 16 residues. Germline V lookup: CDR1 SEHNR, CDR2 FQNEAQ (reference sequence). The ends lost 3 bases at V and 2 bases at J; junction bases unmatched: 5. CDR3 nucleotide sequence: TGTGCCAGCAGCTTGCCCCGGGACAGGGCCTACAATGAGCAGTTCTTC. Its protein is CASSLPRDRAYNEQFF.

Ten or more counts support this clonotype. The chain carries TRBV7-2 and TRBJ2-7, with 10 bases identical to TRBD1. Germline CDR1 reads SGHTA; CDR2 reads FQGNSA. V was clipped by 4 bases and J by 5 bases; unmatched bases: 5. The CDR3 is 14 amino acids. The CDR3 DNA follows: TGTGCCAGCAGCTGGGACAGGGGTCGAAACGAGCAGTACTTC. Residues: CASSWDRGRNEQYF.

This clonotype was seen many times. The DNA of the CDR3 is TGCGCCAGCAGCCAGGTCCGGGACGCGCGTGCAGATACGCAGTATTTT. Its protein is CASSQVRDARADTQYF. The genes are TRBV5-1 and TRBJ2-3; D might be TRBD1 or TRBD2, each matching 5 bases. Deletions cut 4 bases from V and 4 bases from J, with 19 bases between. Germline CDR1 is SGHRS and CDR2 is YFSETQ. This CDR3 has 16 residues. The full variable domain, rest sourced from reference TRBV5-1 and TRBJ2-3, is KAGVTQTPRYLIKTRGQQVTLSCSPISGHRSVSWYQQTPGQGLQFLFEYFSETQRNKGNFPGRFSGRQFSNSRSEMNVSTLELGDSALYLCASSQVRDARADTQYFGPGTRLTVL.

Ten or more counts support this clonotype. V gene TRBV5-5 combines with J gene TRBJ2-7, with 8 bases that match TRBD1. The V and J ends lost 3 bases and 2 bases, in that order; junction bases with no gene match: 7. Germline V gene lookup returns CDR1 SGHKS and CDR2 YYEKEE (reference sequence). The CDR3 totals 15 residues. This CDR3 is CASSSRGTGPYEQYF. CDR3 sequence (DNA): TGTGCCAGCAGCTCGAGGGGGACAGGACCCTACGAGCAGTACTTC.

This clonotype was observed many times. V and J are TRBV20-1 and TRBJ2-4; 9 bases are shared with TRBD1. The CDR3 is 13 residues long. Germline loops: CDR1 DFQATT, CDR2 SNEGSKA (reference sequence). Trimming removed 5 bases from V and 4 bases from J; junction bases left unmatched: 3. The CDR3 loop is CSASGTGKNIQYF. The CDR3 nucleotides are TGCAGTGCTTCCGGGACAGGGAAAAACATTCAGTACTTC.

This clonotype was seen many times. V usage is TRBV7-2 and J usage is TRBJ2-1, with a weak D call TRBD2 (6 bases). CDR3 length equals 14 residues. Germline V CDR1 and CDR2: SGHTA, FQGNSA. V dropped 1 base and J dropped 5 bases, with 9 bases sitting between them. CDR3 bases: TGTGCCAGCAGCTTAGGTGTAGCGGACAATGAGCAGTTCTTC. It encodes CASSLGVADNEQFF.

This clonotype was recorded at least ten times. The V and J genes are TRBV5-5 and TRBJ2-1, with 11 bases aligning to TRBD2. The CDR3 has 18 residues. The germline V gene encodes CDR1 SGHKS and CDR2 YYEKEE (reference sequence). V trimming: 5 bases; J trimming: 7 bases; junction bases outside the gene matches: 17. The CDR3: CASRFGLAGGPGGNEQFF. The DNA for the CDR3 is TGTGCCAGCAGATTCGGGCTAGCGGGAGGTCCCGGGGGGAATGAGCAGTTCTTC.

This clonotype was observed at least ten times. CDR3 residues: CASSLGLGTGANGELFF. CDR3 coding DNA: TGCGCCAGCAGCTTGGGGCTCGGGACAGGGGCGAACGGGGAGCTGTTTTTT. The gene calls are TRBV5-1 and TRBJ2-2; 10 bases line up with TRBD1. The CDR3 has 17 amino acids. Germline CDR1 is SGHRS and CDR2 is YFSETQ. V trimming: 0 bases; J trimming: 7 bases; junction bases outside the gene matches: 9.

The table lists this clonotype with many counts. The rearrangement joins TRBV6-5 to TRBJ2-1; a weak D match, TRBD1 (6 bases). Germline loops: CDR1 MNHEY, CDR2 SVGAGI. Between the trimmed V and J ends, which lost 6 bases and 2 bases, there was a span of 14 bases. The CDR3 runs to 15 residues. CDR3 sequence reads: CASRHRVDAYNEQFF. The DNA for the CDR3 is TGTGCCAGCAGACACAGGGTAGACGCCTACAATGAGCAGTTCTTC.

This clonotype was counted ten times or more. This rearrangement joins TRBV11-2 to TRBJ2-2; a possible D gene is TRBD1 (6 bases). Trimming removed 2 bases from V and 5 bases from J, with 12 bases in between. The CDR3 sequence is 15 residues long. Germline V gene sequence: CDR1 SGHAT, CDR2 FQNNGV. The DNA for the CDR3 is TGTGCCAGCAGCTTAACAGGGCGAGGAACCGGGGAGCTGTTTTTT. Its protein product is CASSLTGRGTGELFF.

The chain employs TRBV7-2 and TRBJ2-2, with D possibly matching TRBD1 (6 bases). Per germline, CDR1 SGHTA and CDR2 FQGNSA. CDR3 size: 14 residues. Trimming pared 5 bases from V and 6 bases from J, leaving 13 bases between. CDR3 nucleotide sequence: TGTGCCAGCAGCACTCCAGGGGCTGCCGGGGAGCTGTTTTTT. Translated: CASSTPGAAGELFF.

There are many counts of this clonotype. The genes are TRBV5-1 and TRBJ2-7; TRBD2 matches 11 bases. CDR3 length: 15 residues. V was clipped by 5 bases and J by 1 base; unmatched bases: 5. Per the germline V gene, CDR1 is SGHRS and CDR2 is YFSETQ. CDR3 in DNA: TGCGCCAGCAGTACTAGCGGGGGTTCTTCCTACGAGCAGTACTTC. Encoded protein: CASSTSGGSSYEQYF. Full variable domain (remainder filled in from reference TRBV5-1 and TRBJ2-7): KAGVTQTPRYLIKTRGQQVTLSCSPISGHRSVSWYQQTPGQGLQFLFEYFSETQRNKGNFPGRFSGRQFSNSRSEMNVSTLELGDSALYLCASSTSGGSSYEQYFGPGTRLTVT.

This clonotype was observed at least ten times. The genes are TRBV5-1 and TRBJ1-2, with 9 bases that match TRBD1. CDR3 length: 16 amino acids. Unmatched junction bases numbered 7, after V lost 3 bases and J lost 1 base. Germline CDR1 is SGHRS and CDR2 is YFSETQ. Written as DNA, the CDR3 is TGCGCCAGCAGCTACTCCGGGACAGGGATTAACTATGGCTACACCTTC. It is translated as CASSYSGTGINYGYTF.

This chain links TRBV30 with TRBJ1-2; D remains unclear. V lost 0 bases, J lost 4 bases, and 6 bases lay in between. The V gene's germline CDR1 is GTSNPN and CDR2 SVGIG (reference sequence). The CDR3 covers 12 residues. The chain's CDR3 is CAWSVDTYGYTF. In DNA, the CDR3 is TGTGCCTGGAGTGTAGACACCTATGGCTACACCTTC.

At least ten counts were recorded for this clonotype. J is TRBJ2-4 and V is TRBV5-1; 9 bases agree with TRBD1. CDR3 length: 14 residues. The germline V gene encodes CDR1 SGHRS and CDR2 YFSETQ. With 2 bases clipped from V and 8 bases from J, the junction kept 5 bases outside the gene matches. The CDR3 spells CASSFLQGADIQYF. The CDR3 nucleotides are TGCGCCAGCAGCTTCCTACAGGGGGCGGACATTCAGTACTTC.

The sample holds many counts of this clonotype. The gene calls are TRBV6-1 and TRBJ2-4; possible D gene TRBD2, 7 bases. In germline, CDR1 is MNHNS, CDR2 SASEGT. V lost 10 bases, J lost 8 bases, and 24 bases lay in between. The CDR3 is made up of 15 amino acids. CDR3 DNA: TGTGCCACCCCAGGTCCGGGGGGCCGGGGAGACATTCAGTACTTC. Protein product: CATPGPGGRGDIQYF.

This clonotype was counted many times. V is TRBV29-1 and J is TRBJ2-2; maybe TRBD2 (5 bases). Trimming cost V 5 bases and J 6 bases, with 10 bases left between them. Germline-derived CDR1 and CDR2 are SQVTM and ANQGSEA. This CDR3 is 12 amino acids long. The CDR3 sequence: CSVWRRAGELFF. As DNA, the CDR3 is TGCAGCGTTTGGAGGCGGGCCGGGGAGCTGTTTTTT.